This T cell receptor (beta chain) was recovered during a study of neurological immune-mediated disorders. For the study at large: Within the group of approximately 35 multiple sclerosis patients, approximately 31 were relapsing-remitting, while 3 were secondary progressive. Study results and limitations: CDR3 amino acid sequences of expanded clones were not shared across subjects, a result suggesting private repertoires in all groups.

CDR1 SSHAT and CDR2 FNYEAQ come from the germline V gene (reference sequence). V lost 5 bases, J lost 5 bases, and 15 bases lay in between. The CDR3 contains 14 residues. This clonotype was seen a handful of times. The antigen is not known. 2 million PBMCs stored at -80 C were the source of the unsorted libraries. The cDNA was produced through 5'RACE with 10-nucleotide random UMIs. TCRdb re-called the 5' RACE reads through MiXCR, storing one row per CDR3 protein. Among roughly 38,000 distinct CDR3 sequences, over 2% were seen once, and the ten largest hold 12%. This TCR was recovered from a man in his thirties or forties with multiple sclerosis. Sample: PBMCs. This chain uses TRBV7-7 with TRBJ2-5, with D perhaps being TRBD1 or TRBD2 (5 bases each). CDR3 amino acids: CASSRDGFLETQYF. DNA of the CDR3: TGTGCCAGCAGCCGGGACGGCTTTTTGGAGACCCAGTACTTC.